Listed here is a single T cell receptor beta chain. Seattle patients were enrolled during active infection and followed longitudinally. These data come from a study of blood T cell repertoires in COVID-19. Produced via immunoSEQ multiplex PCR; TCRdb's table is partial and in-frame only. Of roughly 250,000 clones in the sample, around 82% were seen once. The sample was peripheral blood. This clonotype was obtained from a human donor with COVID-19, enrolled during active disease. The donor label of this sample is uncertain.

The CDR3: CSADRGGSTEAFF. The CDR3 coding sequence is TGCAGCGCGGACAGGGGAGGAAGCACTGAAGCTTTCTTT. The V gene is TRBV29-1, the J gene TRBJ1-1, with 9 bases fitting TRBD1. This CDR3 spans 13 amino acids. Germline loops: CDR1 SQVTM, CDR2 ANQGSEA. The V and J ends lost 7 bases and 4 bases, in that order; junction bases with no gene match: 7.